This TCR beta chain was captured by sequencing in a study of blood T cell repertoires in COVID-19. Study in general: COVID-19 samples, acute and convalescent, were from the United States, Italy and Spain. T cells, B-cell-depleted T cells, or PBMCs provided the cDNA or gDNA that served as material.

In the source study's methods: Scientists estimated how many nucleated cells there were by amplifying reference gene primers. Using immunoSEQ multiplex PCR, the repertoire was profiled, and TCRdb retains in-frame clones only, with some absent. The DNA gave D and trimming, while V, J and clone size come from that table. The sample has about 140,000 clones, roughly nine tenths seen once. Germline V gene data show CDR1 as SQVTM and CDR2 as ANQGSEA. This CDR3 is 16 amino acids long. Trimming stripped 6 bases from V and 3 bases from J, with 23 bases between. The sequencing sample was made of peripheral blood. V gene TRBV29-1 combines with J gene TRBJ1-2; a possible D gene is TRBD1 (6 bases). The TCR was taken from a human donor in a cohort sampled during active COVID-19. CDR3 nucleotide sequence: TGCAGCGTCCGCTCAACAAAAACAGGGAGAGACTATGGCTACACCTTC. Translation gives CSVRSTKTGRDYGYTF.